This T cell receptor beta chain was identified in a study of response to subunit inactivated influenza vaccine. The study's findings and limits: The authors offered the suggestion that each seasonal influenza vaccination recruits few new T cells.

TCRdb analysed the RT-PCR reads with MiXCR anew, one entry per CDR3 protein. The profile shows around 530,000 distinct CDR3 sequences, around 11% of them singletons. This clonotype was recorded at least ten times. The antigen is not known. After removal of 0 bases from V and 6 bases from J, the junction contained 7 bases not matched to a gene. The CDR3 length is 15 residues. CDR1 ENHRY and CDR2 SYGVKD come from the germline V gene. The source was PBMCs from blood, collected on the day of vaccination. The chain has TRBV10-3 and TRBJ2-7, with 8 bases identical to TRBD1. The clonotype was recovered from a man aged 50 to 59 who received an inactivated influenza vaccine. CDR3 DNA sequence: TGTGCCATCAGTGAGTCGGCAGGGGGCTTTCTCGAGCAGTACTTC. The encoded protein is CAISESAGGFLEQYF.